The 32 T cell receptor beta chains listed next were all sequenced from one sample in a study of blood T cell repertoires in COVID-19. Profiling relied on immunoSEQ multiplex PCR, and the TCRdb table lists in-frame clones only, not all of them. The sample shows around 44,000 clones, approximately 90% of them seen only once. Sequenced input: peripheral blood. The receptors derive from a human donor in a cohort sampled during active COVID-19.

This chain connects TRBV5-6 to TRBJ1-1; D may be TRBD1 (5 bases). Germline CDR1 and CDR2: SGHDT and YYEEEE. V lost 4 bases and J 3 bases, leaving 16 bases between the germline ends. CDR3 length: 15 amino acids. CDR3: CASSLTENYDTEAFF. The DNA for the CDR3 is TGTGCCAGCAGCCTGACAGAAAACTATGACACTGAAGCTTTCTTT.

This CDR3 reads CASRPYSGTQYF. In nucleotides, the CDR3 is TGTGCCAGCAGACCCTATTCTGGGACCCAGTACTTC. The V and J genes are TRBV6-6 and TRBJ2-5; D call uncertain. From germline, CDR1 is MNHNY and CDR2 SVGAGI (reference sequence). The CDR3 is 12 amino acids. Trimming removed 6 bases from V and 7 bases from J, with 12 bases in between.

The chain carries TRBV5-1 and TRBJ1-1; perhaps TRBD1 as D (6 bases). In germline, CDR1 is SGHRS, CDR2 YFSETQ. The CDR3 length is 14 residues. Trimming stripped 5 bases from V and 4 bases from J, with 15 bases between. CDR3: CASSSDRWSTEAFF. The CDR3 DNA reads TGCGCCAGCAGTTCCGACAGGTGGAGCACTGAAGCTTTCTTT.

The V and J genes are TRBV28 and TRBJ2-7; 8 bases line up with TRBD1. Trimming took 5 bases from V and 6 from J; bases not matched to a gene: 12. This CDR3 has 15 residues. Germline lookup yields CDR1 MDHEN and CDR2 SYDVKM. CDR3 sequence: CASSPVDRGWSEQYF. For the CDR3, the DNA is TGTGCCAGCAGTCCTGTCGACAGGGGATGGAGCGAGCAGTACTTC.

CDR3 amino acids: CASSRGTGNSALLAKNIQYF. Written as DNA, the CDR3 is TGTGCCAGTAGCCGCGGGACAGGGAATTCCGCCCTGCTGGCCAAAAACATTCAGTACTTC. The gene calls are TRBV19 and TRBJ2-4; 9 bases align to TRBD1. The CDR3 loop spans 20 amino acids. The germline CDR1 and CDR2 sequences are LNHDA and SQIVND (reference sequence). The junction had 19 bases not matched to a gene; V was cut back by 6 bases and J by 1 base.

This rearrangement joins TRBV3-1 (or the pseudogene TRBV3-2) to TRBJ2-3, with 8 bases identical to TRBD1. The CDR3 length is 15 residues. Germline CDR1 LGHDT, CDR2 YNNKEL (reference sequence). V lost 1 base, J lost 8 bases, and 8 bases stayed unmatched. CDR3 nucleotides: TGTGCCAGCAGCCAAGTAGAGCAGGGGGCGCGTACGCAGTATTTT. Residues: CASSQVEQGARTQYF.

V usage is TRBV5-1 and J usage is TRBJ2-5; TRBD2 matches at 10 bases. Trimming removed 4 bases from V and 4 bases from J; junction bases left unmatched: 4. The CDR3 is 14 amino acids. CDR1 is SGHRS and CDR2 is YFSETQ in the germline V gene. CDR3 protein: CASSLAGVRETQYF. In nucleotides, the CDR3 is TGCGCCAGCAGCCTAGCGGGAGTGCGAGAGACCCAGTACTTC.

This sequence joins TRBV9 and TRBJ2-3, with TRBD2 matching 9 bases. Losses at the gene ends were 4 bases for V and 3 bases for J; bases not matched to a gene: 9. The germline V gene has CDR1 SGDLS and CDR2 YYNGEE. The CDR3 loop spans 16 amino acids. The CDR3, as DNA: TGTGCCAGCAGCTTTCGTGCGAGCGGGAGGACAGATACGCAGTATTTT. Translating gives CASSFRASGRTDTQYF.

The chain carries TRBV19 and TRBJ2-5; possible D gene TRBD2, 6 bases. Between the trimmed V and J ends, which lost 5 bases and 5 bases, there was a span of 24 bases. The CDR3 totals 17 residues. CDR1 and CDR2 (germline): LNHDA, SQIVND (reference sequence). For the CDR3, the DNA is TGTGCCAGTAGTTGGGGTTCGGGGACGTGGGGGAGGGAGACCCAGTACTTC. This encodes CASSWGSGTWGRETQYF.

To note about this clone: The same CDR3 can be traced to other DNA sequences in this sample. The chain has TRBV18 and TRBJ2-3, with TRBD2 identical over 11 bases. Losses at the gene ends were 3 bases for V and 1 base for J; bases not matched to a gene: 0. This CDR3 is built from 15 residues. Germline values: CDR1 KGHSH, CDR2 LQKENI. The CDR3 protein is CASSPGLAGTDTQYF. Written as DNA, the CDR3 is TGTGCCAGCTCACCGGGACTAGCGGGCACAGATACGCAGTATTTT.

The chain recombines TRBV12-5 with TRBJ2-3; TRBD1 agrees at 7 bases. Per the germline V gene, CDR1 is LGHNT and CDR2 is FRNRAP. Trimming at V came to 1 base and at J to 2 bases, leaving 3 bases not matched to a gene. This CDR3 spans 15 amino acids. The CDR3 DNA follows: TGTGCTAGTGGTTTGGGGGACAGAGCCACAGATACGCAGTATTTT. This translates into CASGLGDRATDTQYF.

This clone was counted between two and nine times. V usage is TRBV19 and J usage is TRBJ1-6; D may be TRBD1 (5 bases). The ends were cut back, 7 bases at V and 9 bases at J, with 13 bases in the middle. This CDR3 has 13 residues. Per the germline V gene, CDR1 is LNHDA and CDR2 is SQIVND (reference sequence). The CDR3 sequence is CASKQSGGSPLHF. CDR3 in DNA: TGTGCCAGTAAGCAGAGCGGGGGTTCACCCCTCCACTTT.

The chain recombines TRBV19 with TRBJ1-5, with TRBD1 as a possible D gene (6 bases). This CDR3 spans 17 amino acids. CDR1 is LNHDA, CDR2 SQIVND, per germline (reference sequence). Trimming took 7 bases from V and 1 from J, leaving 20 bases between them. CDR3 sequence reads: CASISGASSTSNQPQHF. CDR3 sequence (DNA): TGTGCCAGTATATCAGGGGCTTCTAGCACCAGCAATCAGCCCCAGCATTTT.

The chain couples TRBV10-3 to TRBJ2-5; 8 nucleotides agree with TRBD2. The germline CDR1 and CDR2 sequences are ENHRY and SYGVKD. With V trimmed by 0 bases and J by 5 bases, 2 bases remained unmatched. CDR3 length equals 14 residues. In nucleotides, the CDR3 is TGTGCCATCAGTGAGTCCCTAGCGGGCGAGACCCAGTACTTC. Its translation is CAISESLAGETQYF.

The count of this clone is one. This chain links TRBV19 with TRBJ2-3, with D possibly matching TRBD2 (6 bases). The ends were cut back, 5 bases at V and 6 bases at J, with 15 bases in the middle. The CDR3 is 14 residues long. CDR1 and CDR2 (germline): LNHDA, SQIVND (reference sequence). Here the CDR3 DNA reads TGTGCCAGTAGTCGGGCGGGGCGGAGGGATACGCAGTATTTT. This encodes CASSRAGRRDTQYF. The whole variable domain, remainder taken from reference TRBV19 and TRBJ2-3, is DGGITQSPKYLFRKEGQNVTLSCEQNLNHDAMYWYRQDPGQGLRLIYYSQIVNDFQKGDIAEGYSVSREKKESFPLTVTSAQKNPTAFYLCASSRAGRRDTQYFGPGTRLTVL.

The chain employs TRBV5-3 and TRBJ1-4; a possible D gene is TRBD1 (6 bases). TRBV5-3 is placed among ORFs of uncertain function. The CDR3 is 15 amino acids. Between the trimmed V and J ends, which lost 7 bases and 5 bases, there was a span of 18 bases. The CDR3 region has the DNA TGTGCCAGACTGCATGTTCTGGACAGAAATGAAAAACTGTTTTTT. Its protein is CARLHVLDRNEKLFF.

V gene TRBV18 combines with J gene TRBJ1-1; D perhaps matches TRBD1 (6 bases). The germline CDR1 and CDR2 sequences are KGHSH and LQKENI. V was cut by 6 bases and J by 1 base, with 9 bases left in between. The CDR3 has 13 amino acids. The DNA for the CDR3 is TGTGCCAGCTCCCAACAGGGGAACACTGAAGCTTTCTTT. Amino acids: CASSQQGNTEAFF. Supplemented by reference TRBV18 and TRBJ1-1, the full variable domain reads NAGVMQNPRHLVRRRGQEARLRCSPMKGHSHVYWYRQLPEEGLKFMVYLQKENIIDESGMPKERFSAEFPKEGPSILRIQQVVRGDSAAYFCASSQQGNTEAFFGQGTRLTVV.

CDR3 coding DNA: TGCGCCAGCAGCGGAAAAAGGCAGGGCGCCGGGGAGCTGTTTTTT. As protein: CASSGKRQGAGELFF. The rearrangement links TRBV4-1 to TRBJ2-2, with D possibly matching TRBD1 (5 bases). V lost 5 bases to trimming and J lost 6 bases, with 16 bases between them. CDR1 and CDR2 (germline): MGHRA, YSYEKL. CDR3 length: 15 amino acids.

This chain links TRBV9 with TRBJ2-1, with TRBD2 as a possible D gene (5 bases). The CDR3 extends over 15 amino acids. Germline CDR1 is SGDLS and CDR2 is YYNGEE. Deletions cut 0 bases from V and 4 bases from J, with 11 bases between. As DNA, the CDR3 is TGTGCCAGCAGCGTAGACCCAGCGGCTTACAATGAGCAGTTCTTC. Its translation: CASSVDPAAYNEQFF.

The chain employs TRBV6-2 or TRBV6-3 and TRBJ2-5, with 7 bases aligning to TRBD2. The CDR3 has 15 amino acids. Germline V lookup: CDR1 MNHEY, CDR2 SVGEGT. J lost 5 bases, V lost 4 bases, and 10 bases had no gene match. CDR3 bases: TGTGCCAGCAGTTCCCGGACGGGGGGAGGGGAGACCCAGTACTTC. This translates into CASSSRTGGGETQYF.

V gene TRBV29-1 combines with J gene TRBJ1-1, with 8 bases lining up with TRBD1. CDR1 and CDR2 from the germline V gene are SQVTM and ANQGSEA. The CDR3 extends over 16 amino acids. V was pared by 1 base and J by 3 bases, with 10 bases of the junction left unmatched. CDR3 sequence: CSVEVLTGGGHTEAFF. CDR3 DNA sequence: TGCAGCGTTGAAGTCCTAACAGGGGGAGGTCACACTGAAGCTTTCTTT. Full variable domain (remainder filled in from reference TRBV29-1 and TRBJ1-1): SAVISQKPSRDICQRGTSLTIQCQVDSQVTMMFWYRQQPGQSLTLIATANQGSEATYESGFVIDKFPISRPNLTFSTLTVSNMSPEDSSIYLCSVEVLTGGGHTEAFFGQGTRLTVV.

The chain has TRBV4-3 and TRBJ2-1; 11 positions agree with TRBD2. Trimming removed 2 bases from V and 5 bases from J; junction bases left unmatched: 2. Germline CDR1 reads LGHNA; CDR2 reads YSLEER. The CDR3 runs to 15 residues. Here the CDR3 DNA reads TGCGCCAGCAGCCAACTAGCGGGGGGCAACAATGAGCAGTTCTTC. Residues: CASSQLAGGNNEQFF.

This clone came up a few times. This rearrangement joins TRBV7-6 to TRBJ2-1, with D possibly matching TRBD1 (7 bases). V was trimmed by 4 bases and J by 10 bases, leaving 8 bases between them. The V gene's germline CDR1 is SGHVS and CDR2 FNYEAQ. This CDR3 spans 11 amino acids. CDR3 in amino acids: CASSSGGEQFF. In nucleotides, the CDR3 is TGTGCCAGCAGCTCAGGGGGGGAGCAGTTCTTC.

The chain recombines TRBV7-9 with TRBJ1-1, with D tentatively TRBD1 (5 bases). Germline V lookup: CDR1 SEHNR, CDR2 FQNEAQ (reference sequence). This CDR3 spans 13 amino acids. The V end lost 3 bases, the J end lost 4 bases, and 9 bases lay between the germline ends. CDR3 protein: CASSFTGLTEAFF. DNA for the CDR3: TGTGCCAGCAGCTTCACAGGTCTCACTGAAGCTTTCTTT.

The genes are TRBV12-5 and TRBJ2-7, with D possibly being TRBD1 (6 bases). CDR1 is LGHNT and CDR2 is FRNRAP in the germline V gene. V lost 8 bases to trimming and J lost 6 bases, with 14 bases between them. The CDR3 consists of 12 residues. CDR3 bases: TGTGCTAGTAGGGGGACCTCTCTCGAGCAGTACTTC. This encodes CASRGTSLEQYF. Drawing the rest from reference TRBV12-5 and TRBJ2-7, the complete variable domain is DARVTQTPRHKVTEMGQEVTMRCQPILGHNTVFWYRQTMMQGLELLAYFRNRAPLDDSGMPKDRFSAEMPDATLATLKIQPSEPRDSAVYFCASRGTSLEQYFGPGTRLTVT.

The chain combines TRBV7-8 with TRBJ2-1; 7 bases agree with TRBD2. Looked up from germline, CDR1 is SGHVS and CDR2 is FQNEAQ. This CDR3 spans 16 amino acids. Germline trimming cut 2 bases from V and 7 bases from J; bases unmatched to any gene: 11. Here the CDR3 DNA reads TGTGCCAGCAGCTTACGATGGACTAGGGTAGTAAATGAGCAGTTCTTC. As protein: CASSLRWTRVVNEQFF.

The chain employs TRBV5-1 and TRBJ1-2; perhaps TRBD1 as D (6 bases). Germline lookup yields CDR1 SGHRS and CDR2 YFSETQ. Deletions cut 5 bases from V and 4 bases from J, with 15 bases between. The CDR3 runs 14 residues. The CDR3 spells CASRLKQGFYGYTF. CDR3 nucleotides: TGCGCCAGCAGACTGAAACAGGGCTTCTATGGCTACACCTTC.

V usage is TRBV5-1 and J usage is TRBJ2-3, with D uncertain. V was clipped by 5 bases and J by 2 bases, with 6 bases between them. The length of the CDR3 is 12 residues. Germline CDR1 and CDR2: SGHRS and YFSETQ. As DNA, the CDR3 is TGCGCCAGCAGGTTATCCACAGATACGCAGTATTTT. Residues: CASRLSTDTQYF.

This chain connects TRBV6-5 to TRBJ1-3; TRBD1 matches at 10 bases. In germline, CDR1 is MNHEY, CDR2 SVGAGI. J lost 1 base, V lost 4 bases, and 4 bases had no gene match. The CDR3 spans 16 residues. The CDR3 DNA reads TGTGCCAGCAGTTCTGACAGGGGGCGTTCTGGAAACACCATATATTTT. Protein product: CASSSDRGRSGNTIYF.

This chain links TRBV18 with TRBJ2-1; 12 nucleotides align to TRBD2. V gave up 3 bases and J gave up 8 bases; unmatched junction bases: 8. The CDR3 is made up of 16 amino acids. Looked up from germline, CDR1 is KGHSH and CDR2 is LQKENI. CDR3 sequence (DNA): TGTGCCAGCTCACCGGTCGGTGGACTAGCGGGACATGAGCAGTTCTTC. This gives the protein CASSPVGGLAGHEQFF.

The CDR3 DNA reads as TGTGCCAGCAGTCCAAATCAGCCCCAGCATTTT. Its translation is CASSPNQPQHF. The V call is TRBV6-5, the J call TRBJ1-5; D is ambiguous. Germline loops: CDR1 MNHEY, CDR2 SVGAGI. The CDR3 has 11 residues. Trimming removed 5 bases from V and 4 bases from J, with 3 bases in between.

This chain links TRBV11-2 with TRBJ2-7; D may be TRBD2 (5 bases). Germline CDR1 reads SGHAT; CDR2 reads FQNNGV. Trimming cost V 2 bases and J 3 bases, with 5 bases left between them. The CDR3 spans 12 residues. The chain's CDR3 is CASSLSGYEQYF. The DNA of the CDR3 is TGTGCCAGCAGCTTAAGCGGCTACGAGCAGTACTTC.